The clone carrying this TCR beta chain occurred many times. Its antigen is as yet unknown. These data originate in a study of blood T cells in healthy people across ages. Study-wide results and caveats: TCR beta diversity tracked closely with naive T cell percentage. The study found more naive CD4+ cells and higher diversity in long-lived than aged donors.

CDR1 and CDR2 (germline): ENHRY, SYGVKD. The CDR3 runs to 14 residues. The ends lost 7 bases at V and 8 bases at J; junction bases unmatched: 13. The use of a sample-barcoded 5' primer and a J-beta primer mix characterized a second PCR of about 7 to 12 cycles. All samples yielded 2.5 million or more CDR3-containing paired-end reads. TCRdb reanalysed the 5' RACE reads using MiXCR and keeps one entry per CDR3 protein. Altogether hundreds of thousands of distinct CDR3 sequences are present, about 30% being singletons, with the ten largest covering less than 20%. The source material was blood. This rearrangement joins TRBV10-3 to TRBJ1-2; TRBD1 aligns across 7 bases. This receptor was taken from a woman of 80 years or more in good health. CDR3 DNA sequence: TGTGCCATCAACTCCGGGACAGACTATAAAGGCTACACCTTC. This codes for CAINSGTDYKGYTF.